A selection of T cell receptor beta chains follows, all from one sample in a study of beta chain features in type 1 diabetes. Assay used: immunoSEQ multiplex PCR; TCRdb lists only in-frame clones, some missing. The repertoire holds 310,000 or so clones, with about a tenth as singletons. The sequencing sample was made of central memory CD4+ T cells from blood. The receptors derive from a man aged 30 to 45 with type 1 diabetes. The CDR3 runs from the conserved cysteine through the conserved F or W. A D gene is named only where the DNA matches it firmly. Not every row has a clone size; where given, it reads once, few, many or a size class.

d_call: NA; clone_size: few; j_call: TRBJ1-2; v_call: TRBV5-6; cdr3_nt: TGTGCCAGCAGCTTGGCCCTCGTCAAGAACTATGGCTACACCTTC; cdr3_aa: CASSLALVKNYGYTF
d_call: TRBD2; clone_size: NA; j_call: TRBJ2-1; v_call: TRBV6-1; cdr3_nt: TGTGCCAGCCGGGAGGGGTCCAGTCTGGCTGAGCAGTTCTTC; cdr3_aa: CASREGSSLAEQFF
d_call: NA; clone_size: few; j_call: TRBJ1-1; v_call: TRBV9; cdr3_nt: TGTGCCAGCAGCGTGAGGGCTGACACTGAAGCTTTCTTT; cdr3_aa: CASSVRADTEAFF
d_call: TRBD1; clone_size: few; j_call: TRBJ1-5; v_call: TRBV29-1; cdr3_nt: TGCAGCGTTCAGGGGGAACGGAATCAGCCCCAGCATTTT; cdr3_aa: CSVQGERNQPQHF
d_call: NA; clone_size: NA; j_call: TRBJ1-4; v_call: TRBV25-1; cdr3_nt: TGTGCCAGCAGTGAATCCGACAGACCGAGAGTGTTTTTT; cdr3_aa: CASSESDRPRVFF
d_call: NA; clone_size: NA; j_call: TRBJ1-6; v_call: TRBV19; cdr3_nt: TGTGCCAGTAGTCATCGTCGAGATAAAGCACCCCTCCACTTT; cdr3_aa: CASSHRRDKAPLHF
d_call: NA; clone_size: NA; j_call: TRBJ1-1; v_call: TRBV7-8; cdr3_nt: TGTGCCAGCAGCTTAGTGACGAGGACGTTGAACACTGAAGCTTTCTTT; cdr3_aa: CASSLVTRTLNTEAFF
d_call: TRBD1; clone_size: few; j_call: TRBJ2-3; v_call: TRBV5-4; cdr3_nt: TGTGCCAGCAGCCCCCGGGGGACAGGGGGCCGGGTCGGGGGCACAGATACGCAGTATTTT; cdr3_aa: CASSPRGTGGRVGGTDTQYF
d_call: NA; clone_size: NA; j_call: TRBJ2-7; v_call: TRBV10-3; cdr3_nt: TGTGCCATCAGTAGGGCAGGGATTAATAAATACGAGCAGTACTTC; cdr3_aa: CAISRAGINKYEQYF
d_call: NA; clone_size: NA; j_call: TRBJ1-4; v_call: TRBV28; cdr3_nt: TGTGCCAGCAGGCGTCCAACTAATGAAAAACTGTTTTTT; cdr3_aa: CASRRPTNEKLFF
d_call: NA; clone_size: few; j_call: TRBJ1-1; v_call: TRBV4-3; cdr3_nt: TGCGCCAGCAGCTTACAGGGAGGGGACACTGAAGCTTTCTTT; cdr3_aa: CASSLQGGDTEAFF
d_call: TRBD2; clone_size: few; j_call: TRBJ2-3; v_call: TRBV5-1; cdr3_nt: TGCGCCAGCAGTGCGGGGGTCAGCACAGATACGCAGTATTTT; cdr3_aa: CASSAGVSTDTQYF
d_call: NA; clone_size: NA; j_call: TRBJ2-7; v_call: TRBV4-3; cdr3_nt: TGCGCCAGCAGCCAAGGGACGGGACAATACGAGCAGTACTTC; cdr3_aa: CASSQGTGQYEQYF
d_call: NA; clone_size: NA; j_call: TRBJ1-4; v_call: TRBV18; cdr3_nt: TGTGCCAGCTCACAGCGGGACGGCCAGGAAAAACTGTTTTTT; cdr3_aa: CASSQRDGQEKLFF
d_call: NA; clone_size: few; j_call: TRBJ1-1; v_call: TRBV5-1; cdr3_nt: TGCGCCAGCAGCCAGCAGGGAGGGAGCACTGAAGCTTTCTTT; cdr3_aa: CASSQQGGSTEAFF
d_call: TRBD1; clone_size: few; j_call: TRBJ2-7; v_call: TRBV29-1; cdr3_nt: TGCAGGGACGCTTCCGGGACAGGAGGGTACGAGCAGTACTTC; cdr3_aa: CRDASGTGGYEQYF
d_call: NA; clone_size: NA; j_call: TRBJ1-6; v_call: TRBV29-1; cdr3_nt: TGCAGCGTTAGGGTGGCAGCGAATTCACCCCTCCACTTT; cdr3_aa: CSVRVAANSPLHF
d_call: TRBD1; clone_size: NA; j_call: TRBJ1-1; v_call: TRBV30; cdr3_nt: TGTGCCTGGGCGGACAGGGGAGAAGCTTTCTTT; cdr3_aa: CAWADRGEAFF
d_call: TRBD1; clone_size: NA; j_call: TRBJ1-5; v_call: TRBV6-6; cdr3_nt: TGTGCCAGCACCAGGACAGGGGGCAATCAGCCCCAGCATTTT; cdr3_aa: CASTRTGGNQPQHF
d_call: TRBD1; clone_size: few; j_call: TRBJ2-7; v_call: TRBV11-2; cdr3_nt: TGTGCCAGCAGCCCAGGGGGCGCCCGCCTAGCCGAGCAGTACTTC; cdr3_aa: CASSPGGARLAEQYF
d_call: NA; clone_size: NA; j_call: TRBJ2-5; v_call: TRBV7-2; cdr3_nt: TGTGCCAGCAGCTACTCCAAGACCCAGTACTTC; cdr3_aa: CASSYSKTQYF
d_call: TRBD1; clone_size: few; j_call: TRBJ1-1; v_call: TRBV10-3; cdr3_nt: TGTGCCATCACAGGACAGGGGAACACTGAAGCTTTCTTT; cdr3_aa: CAITGQGNTEAFF
d_call: TRBD1; clone_size: few; j_call: TRBJ1-2; v_call: TRBV19; cdr3_nt: TGTGCCAGTAGTAAGGGGGCACAGCCTAACTATGGCTACACCTTC; cdr3_aa: CASSKGAQPNYGYTF
d_call: TRBD2; clone_size: few; j_call: TRBJ2-1; v_call: TRBV5-4; cdr3_nt: TGTGCCAGCAGCTCCCTAGCGGGGCACAATGAGCAGTTCTTC; cdr3_aa: CASSSLAGHNEQFF
d_call: NA; clone_size: NA; j_call: TRBJ1-4; v_call: TRBV18; cdr3_nt: TGTGCCAGCTCACCAGGTCGTGATGAAAAACTGTTTTTT; cdr3_aa: CASSPGRDEKLFF
d_call: NA; clone_size: few; j_call: TRBJ2-5; v_call: TRBV5-1; cdr3_nt: TGCGCCAGCAGCTCCTCAGGGTCAGAGACCCAGTACTTC; cdr3_aa: CASSSSGSETQYF
d_call: TRBD1; clone_size: NA; j_call: TRBJ1-6; v_call: TRBV6-5; cdr3_nt: TGTGCCAGCACCCGAAGGGACAGGGGGAATTCACCCCTCCACTTT; cdr3_aa: CASTRRDRGNSPLHF
d_call: NA; clone_size: NA; j_call: TRBJ2-3; v_call: TRBV7-9; cdr3_nt: TGTGCCAGCAGCTTATTAGGAGTATCTAGCACAGATACGCAGTATTTT; cdr3_aa: CASSLLGVSSTDTQYF
d_call: NA; clone_size: NA; j_call: TRBJ1-1; v_call: TRBV7-2; cdr3_nt: TGTGCCAGCATCCTCCCCCTCGGTGGGAACACTGAAGCTTTCTTT; cdr3_aa: CASILPLGGNTEAFF
d_call: TRBD1; clone_size: NA; j_call: TRBJ1-1; v_call: TRBV6-6; cdr3_nt: TGTGCCAGCAGTCGGACAGGACCCACTGAAGCTTTCTTT; cdr3_aa: CASSRTGPTEAFF
d_call: NA; clone_size: NA; j_call: TRBJ1-1; v_call: TRBV7-2; cdr3_nt: TGTGCCAGCAGCCCCCACTCCGGGGGAGGTGTAGCTTTCTTT; cdr3_aa: CASSPHSGGGVAFF
d_call: TRBD1; clone_size: NA; j_call: TRBJ2-5; v_call: TRBV15; cdr3_nt: TGTGCCACCAGCAACGGACAGGTCAAACAAGAGACCCAGTACTTC; cdr3_aa: CATSNGQVKQETQYF
d_call: NA; clone_size: NA; j_call: TRBJ1-5; v_call: TRBV7-6; cdr3_nt: TGTGCCAGCAGCTTAGCAGGGACCGAACCCCAGCATTTT; cdr3_aa: CASSLAGTEPQHF